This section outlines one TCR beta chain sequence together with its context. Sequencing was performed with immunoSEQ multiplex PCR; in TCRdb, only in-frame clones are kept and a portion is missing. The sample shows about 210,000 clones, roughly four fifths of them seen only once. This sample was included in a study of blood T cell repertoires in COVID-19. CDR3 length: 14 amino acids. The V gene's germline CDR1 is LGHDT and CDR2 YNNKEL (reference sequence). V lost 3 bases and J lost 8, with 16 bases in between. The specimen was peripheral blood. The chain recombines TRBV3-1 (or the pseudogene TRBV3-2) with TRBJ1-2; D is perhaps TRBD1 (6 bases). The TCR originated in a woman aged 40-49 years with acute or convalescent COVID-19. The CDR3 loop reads CASSHLDRLSGYTF. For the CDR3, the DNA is TGTGCCAGCAGCCACTTAGACAGGTTGAGCGGCTACACCTTC.